What follows is one T cell receptor (beta chain) and its context. Its antigen is still unknown. The treatment here: around 19 received Ad26.COV2.S at low or high dose, single or two shots; 5 received placebo; per-sample allocation not given. Sampling occurred on day 63 after the first vaccine or placebo injection. It was an adult aged 18-55 years in Boston who was the donor. Germline V gene sequence: CDR1 WNHNN, CDR2 SYGVQD (reference sequence). V gave up 5 bases and J gave up 1 base, with 8 bases separating them. The CDR3 runs 14 residues. The sample is drawn from a study of Ad26.COV2.S vaccination and SARS-CoV-2 variants. Study background: It was the COV1001 Ad26.COV2.S trial arm that included the donor.

Libraries were prepared by immunoSEQ multiplex PCR; TCRdb keeps only in-frame clonotypes and omits some of them. The sample has more than 300,000 clones, roughly 91% seen once; the top ten hold approximately 4.5%. Study results and caveats: After vaccination, substantial breadth of spike-specific CD8+ and CD4+ responses was reported. Using TCR breadth and depth analyses may have led to underestimated total T cell responses.

The chain employs TRBV10-1 and TRBJ2-2; D is unclear. This receptor was taken from a person between 18 and 59 years old who received the Ad26.COV2.S COVID-19 vaccine or a placebo. The sequencing here drew on peripheral blood, taken in a trial of Ad26.COV2.S vaccine versus placebo. The CDR3 loop is CASSPAMNTGELFF. In nucleotides, the CDR3 is TGCGCCAGCAGTCCAGCGATGAACACCGGGGAGCTGTTTTTT.